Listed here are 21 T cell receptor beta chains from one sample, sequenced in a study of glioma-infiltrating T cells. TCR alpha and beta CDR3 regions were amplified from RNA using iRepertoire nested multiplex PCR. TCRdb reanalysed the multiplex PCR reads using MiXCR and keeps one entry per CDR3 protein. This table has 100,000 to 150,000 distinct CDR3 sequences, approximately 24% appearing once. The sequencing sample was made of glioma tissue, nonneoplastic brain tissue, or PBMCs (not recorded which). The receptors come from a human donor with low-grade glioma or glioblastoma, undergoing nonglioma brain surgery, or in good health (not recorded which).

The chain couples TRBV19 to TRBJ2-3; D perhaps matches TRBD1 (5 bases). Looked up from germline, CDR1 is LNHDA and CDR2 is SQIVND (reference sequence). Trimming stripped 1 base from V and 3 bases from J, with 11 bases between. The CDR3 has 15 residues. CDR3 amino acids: CASSIVQGMTDTQYF. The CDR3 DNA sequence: TGTGCCAGTAGTATAGTTCAGGGTATGACAGATACGCAGTATTTT.

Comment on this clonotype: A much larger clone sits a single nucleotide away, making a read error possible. The CDR3 loop reads CASSRLAGGNEQFF. As DNA, the CDR3 is TGTGCCAGCAGTCGGCTAGCGGGGGGCAATGAGCAGTTCTTC. V and J are TRBV27 and TRBJ2-1; 11 positions agree with TRBD2. The CDR3 runs to 14 residues. The V gene's germline CDR1 is MNHEY and CDR2 SMNVEV (reference sequence). J was trimmed by 6 bases and V by 5 bases; bases with no gene match: 3.

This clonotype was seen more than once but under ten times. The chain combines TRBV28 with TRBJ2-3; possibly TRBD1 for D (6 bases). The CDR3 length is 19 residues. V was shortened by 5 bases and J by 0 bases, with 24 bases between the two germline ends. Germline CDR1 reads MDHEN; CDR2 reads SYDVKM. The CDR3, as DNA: TGTGCCAGCAGTCCTGGGGGCGCCGGGGCCTCGGGAAGCACAGATACGCAGTATTTT. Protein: CASSPGGAGASGSTDTQYF.

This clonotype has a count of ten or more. DNA of the CDR3: TGTGCCAGCAGTGCAAGGGACCGCCGCACAGATACGCAGTATTTT. Its translation: CASSARDRRTDTQYF. V is TRBV27 and J is TRBJ2-3, with D perhaps given as TRBD1 or TRBD2 (5 bases each). The germline V gene has CDR1 MNHEY and CDR2 SMNVEV (reference sequence). The CDR3 is made up of 15 amino acids. Deletions cut 5 bases from V and 1 base from J, with 13 bases between.

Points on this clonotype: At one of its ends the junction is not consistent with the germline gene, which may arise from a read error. CDR3 region: CASSQTSATDTEYF. CDR3 nucleotide sequence: TGTGCCAGCAGTCAAACTAGCGCCACAGATACGGAGTATTTT. The chain has TRBV28 and TRBJ2-3; 7 bases are a match to TRBD2. This CDR3 region has 14 residues. Looked up from germline, CDR1 is MDHEN and CDR2 is SYDVKM.

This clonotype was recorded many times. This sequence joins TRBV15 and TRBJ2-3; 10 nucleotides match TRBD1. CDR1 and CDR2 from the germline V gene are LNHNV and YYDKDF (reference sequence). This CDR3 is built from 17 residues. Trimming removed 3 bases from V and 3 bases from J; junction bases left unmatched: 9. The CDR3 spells CATSRALGTGETDTQYF. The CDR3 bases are TGTGCCACCAGCAGGGCCCTCGGGACAGGGGAGACAGATACGCAGTATTTT.

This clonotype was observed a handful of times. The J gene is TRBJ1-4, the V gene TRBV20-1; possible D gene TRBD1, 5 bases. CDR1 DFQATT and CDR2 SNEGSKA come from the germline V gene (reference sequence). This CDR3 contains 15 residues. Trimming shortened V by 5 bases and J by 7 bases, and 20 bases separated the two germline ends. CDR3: CSASAGGPKGEKLFF. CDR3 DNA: TGCAGTGCTTCAGCGGGGGGACCCAAGGGTGAAAAACTGTTTTTT.

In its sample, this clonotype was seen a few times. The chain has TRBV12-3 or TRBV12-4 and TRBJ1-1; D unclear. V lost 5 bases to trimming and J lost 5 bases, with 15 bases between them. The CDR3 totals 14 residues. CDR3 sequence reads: CASSSTSQRTEAFF. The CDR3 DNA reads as TGTGCCAGCAGTAGTACATCGCAGAGGACTGAAGCTTTCTTT.

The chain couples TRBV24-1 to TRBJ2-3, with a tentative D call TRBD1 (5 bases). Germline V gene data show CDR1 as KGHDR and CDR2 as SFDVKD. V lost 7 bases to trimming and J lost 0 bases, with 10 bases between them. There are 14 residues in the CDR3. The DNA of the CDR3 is TGTGCCACCAGAAAGGCAGGGAGCACAGATACGCAGTATTTT. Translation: CATRKAGSTDTQYF.

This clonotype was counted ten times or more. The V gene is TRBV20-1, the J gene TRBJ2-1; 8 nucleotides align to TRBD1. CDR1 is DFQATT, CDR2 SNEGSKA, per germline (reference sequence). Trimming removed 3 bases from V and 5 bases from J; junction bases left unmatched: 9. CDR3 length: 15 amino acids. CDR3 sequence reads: CSARGGGQGHNEQFF. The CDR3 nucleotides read TGCAGTGCTAGGGGAGGCGGACAGGGTCACAATGAGCAGTTCTTC.

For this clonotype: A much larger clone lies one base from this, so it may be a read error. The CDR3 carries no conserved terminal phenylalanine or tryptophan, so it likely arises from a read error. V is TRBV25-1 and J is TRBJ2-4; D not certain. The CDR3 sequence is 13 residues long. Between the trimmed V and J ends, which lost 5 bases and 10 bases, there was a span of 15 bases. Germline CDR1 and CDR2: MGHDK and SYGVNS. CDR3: CASSFGTPVIQYI. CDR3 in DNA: TGTGCCAGCAGTTTTGGCACACCCGTGATTCAGTACATC.

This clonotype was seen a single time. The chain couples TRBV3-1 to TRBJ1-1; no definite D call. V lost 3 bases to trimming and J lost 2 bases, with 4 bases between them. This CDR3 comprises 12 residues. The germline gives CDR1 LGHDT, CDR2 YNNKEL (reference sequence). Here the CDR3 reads CASSQVNTEAFF. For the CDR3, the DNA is TGTGCCAGCAGCCAGGTTAACACTGAAGCTTTCTTT.

The CDR3 region is CASWGGLTTGELFF. Written as DNA, the CDR3 is TGCGCCAGCTGGGGGGGACTAACCACCGGGGAGCTGTTTTTT. The V and J genes are TRBV10-2 and TRBJ2-2; 7 bases are shared with TRBD2. Trimming removed 8 bases from V and 4 bases from J; junction bases left unmatched: 7. CDR1 is WSHSY and CDR2 is SAAADI in the germline V gene. The CDR3 runs to 14 residues.

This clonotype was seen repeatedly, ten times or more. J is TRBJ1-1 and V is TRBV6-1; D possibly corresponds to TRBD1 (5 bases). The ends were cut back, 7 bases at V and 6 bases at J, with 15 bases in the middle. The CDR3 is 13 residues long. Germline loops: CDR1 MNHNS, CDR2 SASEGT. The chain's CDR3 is CASNTFGGAEAFF. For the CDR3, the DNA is TGTGCCAGCAACACCTTCGGGGGGGCTGAAGCTTTCTTT.

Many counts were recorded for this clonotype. CDR3 bases: TGTGCCAGCAGCTTACAACAGGTTCAAGTAACCACAGATACGCAGTATTTT. Translating gives CASSLQQVQVTTDTQYF. V and J are TRBV7-6 and TRBJ2-3; tentative D call: TRBD1 (5 bases). Trimming pared 2 bases from V and 2 bases from J, leaving 17 bases between. Looked up from germline, CDR1 is SGHVS and CDR2 is FNYEAQ. The CDR3 sequence is 17 residues long.

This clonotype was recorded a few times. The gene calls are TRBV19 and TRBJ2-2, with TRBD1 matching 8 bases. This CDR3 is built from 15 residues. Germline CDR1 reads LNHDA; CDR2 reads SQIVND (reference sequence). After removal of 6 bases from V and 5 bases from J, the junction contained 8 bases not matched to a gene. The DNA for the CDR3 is TGTGCCAGTAGAACCCAGGGGGCTGGAACCGGGGAGCTGTTTTTT. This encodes CASRTQGAGTGELFF.

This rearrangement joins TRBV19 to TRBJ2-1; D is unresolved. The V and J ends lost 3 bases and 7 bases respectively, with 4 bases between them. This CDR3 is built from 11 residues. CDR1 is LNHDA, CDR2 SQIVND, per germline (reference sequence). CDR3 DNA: TGTGCCAGTAGTATCAGGAATGAGCAGTTCTTC. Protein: CASSIRNEQFF.

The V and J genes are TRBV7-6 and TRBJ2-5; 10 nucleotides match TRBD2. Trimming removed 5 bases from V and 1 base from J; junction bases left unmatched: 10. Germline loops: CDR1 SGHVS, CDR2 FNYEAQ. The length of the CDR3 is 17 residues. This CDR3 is CASSTQPSGGLQETQYF. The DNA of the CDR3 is TGTGCCAGCAGCACACAGCCTAGCGGGGGACTCCAAGAGACCCAGTACTTC.

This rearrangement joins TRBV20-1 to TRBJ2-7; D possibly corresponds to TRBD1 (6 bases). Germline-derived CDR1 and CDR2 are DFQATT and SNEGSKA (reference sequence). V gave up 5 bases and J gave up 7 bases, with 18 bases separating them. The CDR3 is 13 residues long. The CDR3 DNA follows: TGCAGTGCTTCTCAGGGGACCAGGGGTGAGCAGTACGTC. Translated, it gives CSASQGTRGEQYV.

The CDR3, as DNA: TGCAGTGCTAGAGCCATGACAGGGGAGGGATCTGGGGCCAACGTCCTGACTTTC. The encoded protein is CSARAMTGEGSGANVLTF. The genes are TRBV20-1 and TRBJ2-6, with TRBD1 as a possible D gene (8 bases). V lost 1 base to trimming and J lost 1 base, with 17 bases between them. The CDR3 contains 18 residues. Germline CDR1 reads DFQATT; CDR2 reads SNEGSKA (reference sequence).

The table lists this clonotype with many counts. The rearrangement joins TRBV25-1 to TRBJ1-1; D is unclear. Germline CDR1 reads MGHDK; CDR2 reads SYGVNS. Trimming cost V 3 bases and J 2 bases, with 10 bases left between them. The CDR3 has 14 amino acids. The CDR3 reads CASSDPVVNTEAFF. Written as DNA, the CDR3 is TGTGCCAGCAGTGACCCCGTGGTCAACACTGAAGCTTTCTTT.